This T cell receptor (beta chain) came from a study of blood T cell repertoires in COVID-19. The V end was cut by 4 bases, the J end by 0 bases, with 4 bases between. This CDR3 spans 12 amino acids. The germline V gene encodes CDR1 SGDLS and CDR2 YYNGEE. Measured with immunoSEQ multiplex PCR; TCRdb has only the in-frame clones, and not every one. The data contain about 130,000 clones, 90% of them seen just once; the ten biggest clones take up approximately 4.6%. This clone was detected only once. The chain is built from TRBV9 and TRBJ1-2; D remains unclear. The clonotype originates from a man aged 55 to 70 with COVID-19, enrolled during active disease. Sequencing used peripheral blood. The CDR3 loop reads CASSRANYGYTF. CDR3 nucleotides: TGTGCCAGCAGCCGAGCTAACTATGGCTACACCTTC.